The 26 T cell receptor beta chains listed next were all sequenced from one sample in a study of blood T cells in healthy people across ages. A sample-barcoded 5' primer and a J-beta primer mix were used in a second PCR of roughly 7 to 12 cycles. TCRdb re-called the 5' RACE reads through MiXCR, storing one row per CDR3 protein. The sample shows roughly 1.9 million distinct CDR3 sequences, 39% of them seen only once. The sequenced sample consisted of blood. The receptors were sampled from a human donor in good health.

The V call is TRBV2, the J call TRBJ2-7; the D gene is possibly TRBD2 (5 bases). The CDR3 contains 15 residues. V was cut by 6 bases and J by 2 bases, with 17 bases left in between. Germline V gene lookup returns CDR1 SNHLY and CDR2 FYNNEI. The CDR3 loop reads CASSEGHSATYEQYF. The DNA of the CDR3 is TGTGCCAGCAGCGAGGGCCACAGTGCAACCTACGAGCAGTACTTC.

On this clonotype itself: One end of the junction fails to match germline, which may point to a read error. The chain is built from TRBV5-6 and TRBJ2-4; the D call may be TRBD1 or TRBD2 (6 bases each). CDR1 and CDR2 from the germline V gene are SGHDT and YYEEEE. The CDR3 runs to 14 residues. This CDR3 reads CAGRLQGGQNIQYF. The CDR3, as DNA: TGTGCCGGCAGACTACAGGGAGGTCAAAACATTCAGTACTTC.

The CDR3 coding sequence is TGTGCCAGCAGCCTTAGCGGGGGGGGCCTCAATGAGCAGTTCTTC. Its protein is CASSLSGGGLNEQFF. This chain links TRBV7-3 with TRBJ2-1; TRBD2 matches 11 bases. Germline V lookup: CDR1 SGHTA, CDR2 FQGTGA. The length of the CDR3 is 15 residues. J was trimmed by 6 bases and V by 5 bases; bases with no gene match: 6.

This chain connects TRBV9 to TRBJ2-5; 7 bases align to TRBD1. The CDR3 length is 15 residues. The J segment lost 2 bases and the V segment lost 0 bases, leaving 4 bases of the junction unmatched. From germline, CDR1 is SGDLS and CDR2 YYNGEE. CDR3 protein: CASSVETGWQETQYF. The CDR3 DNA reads TGTGCCAGCAGCGTAGAGACAGGGTGGCAAGAGACCCAGTACTTC.

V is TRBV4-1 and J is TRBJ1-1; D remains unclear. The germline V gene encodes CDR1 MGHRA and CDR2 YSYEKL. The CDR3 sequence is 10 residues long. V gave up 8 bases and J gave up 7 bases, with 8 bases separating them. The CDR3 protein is CASGRNEAFF. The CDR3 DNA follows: TGCGCCAGCGGACGAAATGAAGCTTTCTTT.

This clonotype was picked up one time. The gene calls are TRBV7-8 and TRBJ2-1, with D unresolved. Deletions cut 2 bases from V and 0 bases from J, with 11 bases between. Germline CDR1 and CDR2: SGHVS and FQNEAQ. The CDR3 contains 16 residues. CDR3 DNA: TGTGCCAGCAGCTTACGGCCCCTGAGCTCCTACAATGAGCAGTTCTTC. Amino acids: CASSLRPLSSYNEQFF.

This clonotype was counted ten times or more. This chain's CDR3 is CASSQNRGETQYF. Here the CDR3 DNA reads TGTGCCAGCAGCCAAAACAGGGGAGAGACCCAGTACTTC. The chain has TRBV3-1 and TRBJ2-5; 7 positions agree with TRBD1. Germline lookup yields CDR1 LGHDT and CDR2 YNNKEL (reference sequence). This CDR3 has 13 amino acids. V gave up 2 bases and J gave up 4 bases; unmatched junction bases: 1.

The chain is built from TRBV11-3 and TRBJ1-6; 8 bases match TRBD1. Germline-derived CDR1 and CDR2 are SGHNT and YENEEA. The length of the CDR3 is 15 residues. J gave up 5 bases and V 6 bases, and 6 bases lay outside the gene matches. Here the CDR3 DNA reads TGTGCCAGCAGACCCTCGACAGGGGATAATTCACCCCTCCACTTT. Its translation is CASRPSTGDNSPLHF.

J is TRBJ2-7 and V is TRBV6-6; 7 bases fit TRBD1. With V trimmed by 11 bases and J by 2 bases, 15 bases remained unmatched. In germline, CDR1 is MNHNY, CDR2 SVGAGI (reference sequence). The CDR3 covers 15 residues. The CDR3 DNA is TGTGCCGGCGGCAACCGCCAAACAGGGGCCTACGAGCAGTACTTC. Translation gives CAGGNRQTGAYEQYF.

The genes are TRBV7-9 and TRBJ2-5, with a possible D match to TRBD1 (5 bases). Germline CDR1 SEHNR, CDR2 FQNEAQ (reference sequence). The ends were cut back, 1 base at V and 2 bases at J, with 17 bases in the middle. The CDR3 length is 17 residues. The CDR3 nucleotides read TGTGCCAGCAGCTTAGTGGTGTCGGCAGGGCCTCAAGAGACCCAGTACTTC. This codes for CASSLVVSAGPQETQYF.

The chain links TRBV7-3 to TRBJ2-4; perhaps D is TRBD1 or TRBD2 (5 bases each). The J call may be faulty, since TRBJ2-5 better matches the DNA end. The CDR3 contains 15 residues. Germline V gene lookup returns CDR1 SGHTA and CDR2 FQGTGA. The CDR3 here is CASSLTAGTGETQYF. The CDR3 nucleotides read TGTGCCAGCAGCTTAACCGCCGGGACGGGGGAGACCCAGTACTTC.

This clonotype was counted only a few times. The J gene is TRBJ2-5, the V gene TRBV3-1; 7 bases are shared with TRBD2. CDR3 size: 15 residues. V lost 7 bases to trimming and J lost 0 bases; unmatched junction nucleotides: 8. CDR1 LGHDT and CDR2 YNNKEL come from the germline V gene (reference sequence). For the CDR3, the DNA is TGTGCCAGCAACCCGGGACTATGGTACCAAGAGACCCAGTACTTC. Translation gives CASNPGLWYQETQYF.

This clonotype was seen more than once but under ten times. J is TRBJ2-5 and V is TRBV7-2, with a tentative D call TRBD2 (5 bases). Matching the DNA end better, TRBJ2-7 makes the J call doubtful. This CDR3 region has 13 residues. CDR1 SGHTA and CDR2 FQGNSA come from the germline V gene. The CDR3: CASRQYAGDEQYF. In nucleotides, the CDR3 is TGTGCCAGCAGACAATACGCGGGCGACGAGCAGTACTTC.

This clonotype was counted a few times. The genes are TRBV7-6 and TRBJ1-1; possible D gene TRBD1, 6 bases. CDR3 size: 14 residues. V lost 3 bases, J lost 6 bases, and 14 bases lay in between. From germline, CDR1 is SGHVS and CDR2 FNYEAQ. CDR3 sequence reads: CASSLMGGGAEAFF. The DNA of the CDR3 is TGTGCCAGCAGCTTGATGGGGGGGGGCGCTGAAGCTTTCTTT.

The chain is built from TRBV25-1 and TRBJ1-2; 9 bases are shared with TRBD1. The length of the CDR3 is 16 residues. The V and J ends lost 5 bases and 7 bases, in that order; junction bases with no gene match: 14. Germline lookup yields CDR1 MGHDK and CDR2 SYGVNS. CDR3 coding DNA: TGTGCCAGCAGTTCAAAGTTACAGGGGGCGCTTGGTGGCTACACCTTC. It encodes CASSSKLQGALGGYTF.

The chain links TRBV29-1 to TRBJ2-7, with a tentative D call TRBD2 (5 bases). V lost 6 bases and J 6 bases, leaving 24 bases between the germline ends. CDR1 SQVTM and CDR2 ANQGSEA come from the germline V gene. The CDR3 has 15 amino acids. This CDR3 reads CSVAHSAELLAEQYF. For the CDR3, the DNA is TGCAGCGTCGCACACAGTGCTGAGCTCCTAGCCGAGCAGTACTTC.

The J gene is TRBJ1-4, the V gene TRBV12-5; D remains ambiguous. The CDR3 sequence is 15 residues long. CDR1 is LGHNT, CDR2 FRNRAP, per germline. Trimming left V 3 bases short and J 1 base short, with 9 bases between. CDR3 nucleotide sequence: TGTGCTAGTGGTTTCGGCCAGATAACTAATGAAAAACTGTTTTTT. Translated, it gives CASGFGQITNEKLFF.

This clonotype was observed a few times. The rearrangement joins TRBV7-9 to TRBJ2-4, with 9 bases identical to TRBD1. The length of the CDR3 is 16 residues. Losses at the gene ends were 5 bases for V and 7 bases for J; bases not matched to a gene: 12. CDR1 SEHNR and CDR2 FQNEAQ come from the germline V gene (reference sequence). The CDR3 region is CASSPGVGQGTNIQYF. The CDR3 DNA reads TGTGCCAGCAGCCCAGGTGTGGGACAGGGTACGAACATTCAGTACTTC.

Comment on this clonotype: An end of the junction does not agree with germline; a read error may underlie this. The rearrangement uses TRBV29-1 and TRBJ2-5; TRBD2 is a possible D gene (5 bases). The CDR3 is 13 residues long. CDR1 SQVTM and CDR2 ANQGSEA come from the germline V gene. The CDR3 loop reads CSVERGSQGTQYF. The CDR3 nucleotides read TGCAGCGTTGAAAGAGGGAGTCAAGGGACCCAGTACTTC.

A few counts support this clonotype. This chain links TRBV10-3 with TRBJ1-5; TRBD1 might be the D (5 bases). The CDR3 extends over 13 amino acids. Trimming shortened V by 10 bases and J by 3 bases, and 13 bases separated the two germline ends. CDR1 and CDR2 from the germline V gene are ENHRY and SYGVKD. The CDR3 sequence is CATAEQDNQPQHF. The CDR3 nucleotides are TGTGCCACCGCCGAACAGGACAATCAGCCCCAGCATTTT.

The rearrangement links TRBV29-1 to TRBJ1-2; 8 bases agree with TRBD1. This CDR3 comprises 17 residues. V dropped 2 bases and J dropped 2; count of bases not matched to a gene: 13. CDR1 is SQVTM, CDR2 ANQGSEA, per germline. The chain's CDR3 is CSVEPDRDRQYNYGYTF. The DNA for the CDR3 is TGCAGCGTTGAACCAGACCGGGACAGGCAGTACAACTATGGCTACACCTTC.

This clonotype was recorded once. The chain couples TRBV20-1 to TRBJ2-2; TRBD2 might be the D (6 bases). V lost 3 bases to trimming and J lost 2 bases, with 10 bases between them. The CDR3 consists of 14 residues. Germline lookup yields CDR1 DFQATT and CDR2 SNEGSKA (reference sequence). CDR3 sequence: CSASWDSNTGELFF. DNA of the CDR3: TGCAGTGCTAGCTGGGACTCCAACACCGGGGAGCTGTTTTTT.

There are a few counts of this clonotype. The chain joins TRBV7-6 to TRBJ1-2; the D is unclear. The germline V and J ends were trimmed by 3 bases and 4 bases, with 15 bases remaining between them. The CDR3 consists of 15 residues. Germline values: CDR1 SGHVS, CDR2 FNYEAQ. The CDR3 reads CASSLAGTTAYGYTF. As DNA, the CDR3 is TGTGCCAGCAGCTTGGCAGGAACCACCGCCTATGGCTACACCTTC.

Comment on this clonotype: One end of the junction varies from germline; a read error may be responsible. The CDR3 spells CASSQGAGTEAFF. CDR3 sequence (DNA): TGTGCCAGCAGCCAGGGGGCGGGTACTGAAGCTTTCTTT. This sequence joins TRBV5-1 and TRBJ1-1; TRBD1 matches 8 bases. Germline lookup yields CDR1 SGHRS and CDR2 YFSETQ. This CDR3 comprises 13 residues.

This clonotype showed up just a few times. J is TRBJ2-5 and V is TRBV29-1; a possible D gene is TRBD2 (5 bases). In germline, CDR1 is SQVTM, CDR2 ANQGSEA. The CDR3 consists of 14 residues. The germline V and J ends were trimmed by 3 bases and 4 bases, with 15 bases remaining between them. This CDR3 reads CSVDLSGLAETQYF. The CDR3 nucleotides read TGCAGCGTTGATTTATCGGGGTTGGCAGAGACCCAGTACTTC. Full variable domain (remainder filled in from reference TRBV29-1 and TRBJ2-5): SAVISQKPSRDICQRGTSLTIQCQVDSQVTMMFWYRQQPGQSLTLIATANQGSEATYESGFVIDKFPISRPNLTFSTLTVSNMSPEDSSIYLCSVDLSGLAETQYFGPGTRLLVL.

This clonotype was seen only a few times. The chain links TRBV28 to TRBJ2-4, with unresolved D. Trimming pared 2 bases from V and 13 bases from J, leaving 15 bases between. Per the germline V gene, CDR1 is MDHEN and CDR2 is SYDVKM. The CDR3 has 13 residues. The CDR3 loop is CASSLISTLKQYF. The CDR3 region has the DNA TGTGCCAGCAGTTTAATTTCTACTCTAAAGCAGTACTTC.